The present TCR beta chain was sequenced within a study of shared clonotypes between healthy human individuals. A remark on this clone: Its antigen is unknown.

CDR1 is KGHSH and CDR2 is LQKENI in the germline V gene. CDR3 length: 18 residues. V lost 6 bases, J lost 0 bases, and 12 bases stayed unmatched. Broader study findings: The rarefaction results pointed to incomplete sorted-subset sequencing despite large depth.

Here immunoSEQ multiplex PCR was the method, and the copy in TCRdb shows in-frame clones only, minus some. This table has more than 550,000 clones, 90% to 95% appearing once. Naive CD8 populations comprised CD45RO-negative cells positively selected for CCR7, excluding terminally differentiated effector memory CD45RA+ cells. Sequencing was performed on naive CD8+ T cells sorted from blood. The receptor was isolated from a man in his thirties or forties in good health. The rearrangement joins TRBV18 to TRBJ2-2; 8 positions match TRBD2. For the CDR3, the DNA is TGTGCCAGCTCCAACAGCCCAGCGGGAGACGCGAACACCGGGGAGCTGTTTTTT. This codes for CASSNSPAGDANTGELFF.